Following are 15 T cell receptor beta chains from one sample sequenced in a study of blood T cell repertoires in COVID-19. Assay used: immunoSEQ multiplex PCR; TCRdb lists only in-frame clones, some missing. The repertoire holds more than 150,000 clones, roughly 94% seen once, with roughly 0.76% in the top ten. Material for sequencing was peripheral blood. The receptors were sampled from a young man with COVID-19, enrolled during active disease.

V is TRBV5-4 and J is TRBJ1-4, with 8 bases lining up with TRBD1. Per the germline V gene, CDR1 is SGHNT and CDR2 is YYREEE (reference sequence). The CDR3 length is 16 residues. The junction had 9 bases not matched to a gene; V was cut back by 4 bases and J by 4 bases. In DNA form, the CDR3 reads TGTGCCAGCAGCGCCTGGACAGGGTGGGATAATGAAAAACTGTTTTTT. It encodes CASSAWTGWDNEKLFF.

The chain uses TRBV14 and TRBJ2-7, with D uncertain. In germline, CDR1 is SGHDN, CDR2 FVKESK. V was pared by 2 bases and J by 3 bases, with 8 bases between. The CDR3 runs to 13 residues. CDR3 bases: TGTGCCAGCAGCCAATTTAGTTTCTACGAGCAGTACTTC. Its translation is CASSQFSFYEQYF.

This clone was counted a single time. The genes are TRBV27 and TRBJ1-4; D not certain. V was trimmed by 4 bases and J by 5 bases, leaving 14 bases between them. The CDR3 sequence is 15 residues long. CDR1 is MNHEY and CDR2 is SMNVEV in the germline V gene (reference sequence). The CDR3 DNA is TGTGCCAGCAGTTATGGCGGCCTGAGGAATGAAAAACTGTTTTTT. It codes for CASSYGGLRNEKLFF.

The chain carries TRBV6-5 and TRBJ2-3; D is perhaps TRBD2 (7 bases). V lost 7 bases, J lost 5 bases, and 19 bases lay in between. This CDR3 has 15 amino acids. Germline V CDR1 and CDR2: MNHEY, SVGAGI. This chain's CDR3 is CASTPLGGPEDTQYF. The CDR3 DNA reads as TGTGCCAGCACTCCGCTCGGGGGGCCTGAAGATACGCAGTATTTT.

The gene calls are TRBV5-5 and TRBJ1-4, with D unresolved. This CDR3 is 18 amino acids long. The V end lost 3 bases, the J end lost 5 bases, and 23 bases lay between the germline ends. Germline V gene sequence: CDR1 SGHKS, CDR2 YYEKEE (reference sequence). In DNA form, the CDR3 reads TGTGCCAGCAGCTCGCCGGGAGGAGTCATAATTAACAATGAAAAACTGTTTTTT. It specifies CASSSPGGVIINNEKLFF.

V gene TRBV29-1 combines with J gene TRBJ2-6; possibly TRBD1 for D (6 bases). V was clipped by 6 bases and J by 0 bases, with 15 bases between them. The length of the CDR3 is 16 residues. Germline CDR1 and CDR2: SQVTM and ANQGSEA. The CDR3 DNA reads TGCAGCGTCTTGGGACACCTATACTCTGGGGCCAACGTCCTGACTTTC. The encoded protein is CSVLGHLYSGANVLTF.

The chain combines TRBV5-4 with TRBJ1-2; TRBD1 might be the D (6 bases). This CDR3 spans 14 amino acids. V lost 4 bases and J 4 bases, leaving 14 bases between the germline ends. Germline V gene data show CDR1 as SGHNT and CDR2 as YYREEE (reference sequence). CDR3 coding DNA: TGTGCCAGCAGCCAAGTTGGACAGATCTATGGCTACACCTTC. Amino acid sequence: CASSQVGQIYGYTF. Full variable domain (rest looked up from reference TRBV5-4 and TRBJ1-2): ETGVTQSPTHLIKTRGQQVTLRCSSQSGHNTVSWYQQALGQGPQFIFQYYREEENGRGNFPPRFSGLQFPNYSSELNVNALELDDSALYLCASSQVGQIYGYTFGSGTRLTVV.

The CDR3 reads CASSLTGTGEETQYF. CDR3 nucleotide sequence: TGTGCCAGCAGCCTTACCGGGACAGGTGAAGAGACCCAGTACTTC. The chain is built from TRBV11-1 and TRBJ2-5; 8 bases fit TRBD1. Germline loops: CDR1 SGHAT, CDR2 FQDESV (reference sequence). V shed 5 bases and J 3 bases; nucleotides not matched to a gene: 8. This CDR3 comprises 15 residues.

Here the CDR3 reads CASSLGTSGGASETQYF. The CDR3 DNA reads as TGTGCCAGCAGCCTGGGGACTAGCGGGGGGGCCTCAGAGACCCAGTACTTC. The rearrangement links TRBV5-4 to TRBJ2-5; 16 bases fit TRBD2. V was clipped by 4 bases and J by 4 bases; unmatched bases: 7. The CDR3 spans 17 residues. The V gene's germline CDR1 is SGHNT and CDR2 YYREEE (reference sequence).

The CDR3 DNA sequence: TGTGCCAGCAGCTTAACGGGGGGGAACGAGGAAGCTTTCTTT. Translation gives CASSLTGGNEEAFF. The chain links TRBV7-3 to TRBJ1-1, with D perhaps TRBD1 (5 bases). CDR3 length: 14 residues. CDR1 and CDR2 from the germline V gene are SGHTA and FQGTGA. Trimming pared 0 bases from V and 8 bases from J, leaving 13 bases between. Combining the CDR3 with reference TRBV7-3 and TRBJ1-1 gives the whole variable domain GAGVSQTPSNKVTEKGKYVELRCDPISGHTALYWYRQSLGQGPEFLIYFQGTGAADDSGLPNDRFFAVRPEGSVSTLKIQRTERGDSAVYLCASSLTGGNEEAFFGQGTRLTVV.

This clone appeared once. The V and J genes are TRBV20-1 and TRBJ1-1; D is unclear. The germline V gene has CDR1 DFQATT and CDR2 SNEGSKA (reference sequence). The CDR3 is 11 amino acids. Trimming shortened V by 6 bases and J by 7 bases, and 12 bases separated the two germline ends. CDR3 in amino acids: CSAQGLFEAFF. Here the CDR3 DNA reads TGCAGTGCCCAAGGACTATTTGAAGCTTTCTTT.

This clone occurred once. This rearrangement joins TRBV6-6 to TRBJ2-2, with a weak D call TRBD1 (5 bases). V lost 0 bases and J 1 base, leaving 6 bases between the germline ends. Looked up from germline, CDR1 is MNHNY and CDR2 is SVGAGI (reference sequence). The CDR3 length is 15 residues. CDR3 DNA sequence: TGTGCCAGCAGTTACTCACAGGAGAACACCGGGGAGCTGTTTTTT. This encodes CASSYSQENTGELFF.

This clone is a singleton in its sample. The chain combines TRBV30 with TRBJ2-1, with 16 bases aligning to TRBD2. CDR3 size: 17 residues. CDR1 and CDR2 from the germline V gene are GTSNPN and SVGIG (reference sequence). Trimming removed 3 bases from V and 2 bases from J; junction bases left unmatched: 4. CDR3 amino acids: CAWRTGTSGGAYNEQFF. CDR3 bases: TGTGCCTGGAGGACCGGGACTAGCGGGGGGGCCTACAATGAGCAGTTCTTC.

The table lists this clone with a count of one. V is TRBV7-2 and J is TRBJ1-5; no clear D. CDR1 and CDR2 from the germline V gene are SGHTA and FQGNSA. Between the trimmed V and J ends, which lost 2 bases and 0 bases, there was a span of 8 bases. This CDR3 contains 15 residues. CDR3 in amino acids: CASSLTPVSNQPQHF. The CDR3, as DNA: TGTGCCAGCAGCTTAACGCCGGTTAGCAATCAGCCCCAGCATTTT.

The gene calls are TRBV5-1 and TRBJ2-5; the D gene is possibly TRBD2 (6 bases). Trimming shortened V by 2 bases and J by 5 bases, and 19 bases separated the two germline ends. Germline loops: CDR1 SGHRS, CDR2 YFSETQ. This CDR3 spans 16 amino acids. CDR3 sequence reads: CASSFGAGSPSETQYF. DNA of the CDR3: TGCGCCAGCAGCTTTGGCGCGGGGTCCCCCTCGGAGACCCAGTACTTC.